A single sample is the source of the 22 T cell receptor beta chains below, sequenced in a study of blood T cell repertoires in COVID-19. The repertoire was sequenced with immunoSEQ multiplex PCR; TCRdb's copy has only in-frame clones and lacks some. The sample carries 150,000 to 180,000 clones, roughly 80% recorded once. The sequenced material came from peripheral blood. All receptors derive from a man in his sixties with acute or convalescent COVID-19.

The genes are TRBV4-2 and TRBJ2-3; 7 bases match TRBD2. V lost 1 base, J lost 2 bases, and 9 bases stayed unmatched. Germline V lookup: CDR1 LGHNA, CDR2 YNFKEQ. CDR3 size: 17 residues. The DNA of the CDR3 is TGTGCCAGCAGCCAAGCTGGCCTAGCGGAATTCACAGATACGCAGTATTTT. Protein product: CASSQAGLAEFTDTQYF.

The J gene is TRBJ2-1, the V gene TRBV7-2, with D uncertain. V was pared by 2 bases and J by 6 bases, with 8 bases between. The CDR3 is 13 amino acids. Germline V CDR1 and CDR2: SGHTA, FQGNSA. The CDR3 region has the DNA TGTGCCAGCAGCTTATCAGATTCCAATGAGCAGTTCTTC. Encoded protein: CASSLSDSNEQFF.

The chain links TRBV7-2 to TRBJ2-5; a weak D match, TRBD2 (7 bases). CDR1 and CDR2 from the germline V gene are SGHTA and FQGNSA. Trimming cost V 1 base and J 3 bases, with 15 bases left between them. CDR3 length: 16 amino acids. The CDR3 sequence: CASSLVGGGNKETQYF. In nucleotides, the CDR3 is TGTGCCAGCAGCTTAGTGGGAGGGGGGAATAAAGAGACCCAGTACTTC. Full variable domain (remainder filled in from reference TRBV7-2 and TRBJ2-5): GAGVSQSPSNKVTEKGKDVELRCDPISGHTALYWYRQSLGQGLEFLIYFQGNSAPDKSGLPSDRFSAERTGGSVSTLTIQRTQQEDSAVYLCASSLVGGGNKETQYFGPGTRLLVL.

J is TRBJ2-5 and V is TRBV19; a weak D match, TRBD2 (5 bases). The length of the CDR3 is 15 residues. The V end lost 5 bases, the J end lost 2 bases, and 15 bases lay between the germline ends. Germline V CDR1 and CDR2: LNHDA, SQIVND (reference sequence). DNA of the CDR3: TGTGCCAGTAGTGGAGGCCGAGGGTTTCAAGAGACCCAGTACTTC. Amino acids: CASSGGRGFQETQYF. Combining the CDR3 with reference TRBV19 and TRBJ2-5 gives the whole variable domain DGGITQSPKYLFRKEGQNVTLSCEQNLNHDAMYWYRQDPGQGLRLIYYSQIVNDFQKGDIAEGYSVSREKKESFPLTVTSAQKNPTAFYLCASSGGRGFQETQYFGPGTRLLVL.

The V and J genes are TRBV7-2 and TRBJ2-3, with no clear D. Trimming took off 10 bases at V and 7 bases at J, with 18 bases between the two ends. The CDR3 contains 13 residues. Germline values: CDR1 SGHTA, CDR2 FQGNSA. The CDR3, as DNA: TGTGCCACCCAGCTAGATTTCCCCCATACGCAGTATTTT. Its translation: CATQLDFPHTQYF.

The V call is TRBV24-1, the J call TRBJ1-5; D is unresolved. This CDR3 spans 15 amino acids. Deletions cut 5 bases from V and 0 bases from J, with 10 bases between. The germline V gene encodes CDR1 KGHDR and CDR2 SFDVKD. The CDR3 protein is CATSGSEYSNQPQHF. CDR3 coding DNA: TGTGCCACCAGTGGCTCAGAATATAGCAATCAGCCCCAGCATTTT.

With regard to this clone: The same CDR3 is also encoded by other DNA sequences in this sample. This chain joins TRBV5-4 and TRBJ2-1; possible D gene TRBD1, 6 bases. The CDR3 loop spans 16 amino acids. Germline CDR1 reads SGHNT; CDR2 reads YYREEE (reference sequence). V was trimmed by 0 bases and J by 0 bases, leaving 10 bases between them. CDR3 bases: TGTGCCAGCAGCTTGGCAGGGGTCAGCTCCTACAATGAGCAGTTCTTC. Amino acid sequence: CASSLAGVSSYNEQFF.

V usage is TRBV18 and J usage is TRBJ2-3, with TRBD2 matching over 7 bases. The CDR3 spans 16 residues. CDR1 is KGHSH and CDR2 is LQKENI in the germline V gene. V shed 2 bases and J 0 bases; nucleotides not matched to a gene: 5. CDR3 sequence: CASSPSIAGSTDTQYF. In DNA form, the CDR3 reads TGTGCCAGCTCACCATCGATAGCGGGTAGCACAGATACGCAGTATTTT.

A single count supports this clone. V and J are TRBV3-1 (or the pseudogene TRBV3-2) and TRBJ1-4; D is ambiguous. Germline CDR1 and CDR2: LGHDT and YNNKEL (reference sequence). This CDR3 spans 13 amino acids. Trimming left V 2 bases short and J 7 bases short, with 8 bases between. The CDR3 nucleotides are TGTGCCAGCAGCCAACGACGGAGTGAAAAACTGTTTTTT. Residues: CASSQRRSEKLFF.

The chain has TRBV6-5 and TRBJ1-1; D unresolved. This CDR3 comprises 12 residues. Trimming pared 6 bases from V and 7 bases from J, leaving 12 bases between. Germline CDR1 MNHEY, CDR2 SVGAGI. The CDR3 loop is CASRGAKFEAFF. The DNA of the CDR3 is TGTGCCAGCAGGGGCGCAAAATTTGAAGCTTTCTTT.

V usage is TRBV28 and J usage is TRBJ2-7; TRBD1 aligns across 8 bases. The CDR3 is 19 residues long. Germline V gene data show CDR1 as MDHEN and CDR2 as SYDVKM. V was clipped by 6 bases and J by 2 bases; unmatched bases: 21. Written as DNA, the CDR3 is TGTGCCAGCAGATCCACAGGGGGTGTATTTCAGACCCCAGCCTACGAGCAGTACTTC. Translating it yields CASRSTGGVFQTPAYEQYF.

The V call is TRBV6-2 or TRBV6-3, the J call TRBJ1-5, with TRBD1 identical over 7 bases. Germline values: CDR1 MNHEY, CDR2 SVGEGT. The V segment lost 4 bases and the J segment 5 bases; nucleotides outside the gene matches: 5. The CDR3 is made up of 14 amino acids. Here the CDR3 reads CASSSGQLHQPQHF. The CDR3 DNA follows: TGTGCCAGCAGTTCGGGACAGCTTCATCAGCCCCAGCATTTT.

This clone was detected only a few times. The V and J genes are TRBV7-9 and TRBJ1-4; D gene unclear. This CDR3 has 18 residues. Germline V gene lookup returns CDR1 SEHNR and CDR2 FQNEAQ (reference sequence). Trimming cost V 1 base and J 7 bases, with 22 bases left between them. This chain's CDR3 is CASSLVLDVWSSGEKLFF. DNA for the CDR3: TGTGCCAGCAGCTTAGTCTTGGATGTGTGGAGCTCGGGTGAAAAACTGTTTTTT.

The V and J genes are TRBV5-1 and TRBJ2-6, with 7 positions matching TRBD1. The CDR3 loop spans 14 amino acids. Trimming took 5 bases from V and 1 from J; bases not matched to a gene: 0. CDR1 is SGHRS, CDR2 YFSETQ, per germline. The CDR3 reads CASRGQSGANVLTF. CDR3 nucleotide sequence: TGCGCCAGCAGGGGACAGTCTGGGGCCAACGTCCTGACTTTC.

J is TRBJ2-5 and V is TRBV7-2; possibly TRBD2 for D (6 bases). The length of the CDR3 is 15 residues. V lost 0 bases and J 5 bases, leaving 13 bases between the germline ends. Germline CDR1 reads SGHTA; CDR2 reads FQGNSA. The CDR3 protein is CASSLAPAGRETQYF. CDR3 in DNA: TGTGCCAGCAGCTTAGCGCCGGCGGGAAGGGAGACCCAGTACTTC.

This clone was observed a handful of times. V and J are TRBV6-5 and TRBJ1-1; D ambiguous. Germline V gives CDR1 MNHEY, CDR2 SVGAGI. The CDR3 covers 12 residues. Trimming left V 7 bases short and J 3 bases short, with 9 bases between. CDR3 protein: CASILTDTEAFF. The CDR3 DNA follows: TGTGCCAGCATTTTAACGGACACTGAAGCTTTCTTT.

This clone was picked up one time. The V call is TRBV2, the J call TRBJ1-2; 8 bases match TRBD1. Trimming at V came to 9 bases and at J to 2 bases, leaving 14 bases not matched to a gene. Germline CDR1 SNHLY, CDR2 FYNNEI. The CDR3 runs to 16 residues. CDR3 in DNA: TGTGCCAGTACCCGACAGGGGCCTACCCCAAACTATGGCTACACCTTC. Protein: CASTRQGPTPNYGYTF.

This clone was seen a few times. The chain uses TRBV2 and TRBJ2-2; D is possibly TRBD1 (5 bases). The CDR3 is 13 amino acids. The V end lost 4 bases, the J end lost 6 bases, and 9 bases lay between the germline ends. CDR1 is SNHLY, CDR2 FYNNEI, per germline. Here the CDR3 reads CASSVTAPGELFF. As DNA, the CDR3 is TGTGCCAGCAGTGTGACAGCTCCCGGGGAGCTGTTTTTT.

V and J are TRBV27 and TRBJ2-7; TRBD2 is a possible D gene (6 bases). Germline loops: CDR1 MNHEY, CDR2 SMNVEV (reference sequence). The CDR3 contains 15 residues. Trimming took off 1 base at V and 5 bases at J, with 15 bases between the two ends. The CDR3 loop is CASSLYGTEGNEQYF. CDR3 sequence (DNA): TGTGCCAGCAGTTTATACGGGACGGAGGGGAACGAGCAGTACTTC.

The chain carries TRBV5-1 and TRBJ1-1, with TRBD1 matching over 9 bases. This CDR3 has 16 residues. The junction had 10 bases not matched to a gene; V was cut back by 7 bases and J by 0 bases. Germline CDR1 is SGHRS and CDR2 is YFSETQ. Here the CDR3 reads CASRLGQGALNTEAFF. CDR3 nucleotides: TGCGCCAGCCGGCTGGGACAGGGCGCCTTGAACACTGAAGCTTTCTTT.

This clone was observed once. The J gene is TRBJ1-1, the V gene TRBV6-5; D remains unclear. Germline V lookup: CDR1 MNHEY, CDR2 SVGAGI. V dropped 2 bases and J dropped 1 base, with 11 bases sitting between them. CDR3 length: 15 amino acids. The CDR3 coding sequence is TGTGCCAGCAGTTACGGGAGTAGTCGGAACACTGAAGCTTTCTTT. Amino acids: CASSYGSSRNTEAFF.

CDR3 bases: TGTGCCAGCAGGGAGGGTTTTAACCAGCCCCAGCATTTT. Residues: CASREGFNQPQHF. This chain links TRBV28 with TRBJ1-5, with D unclear. Trimming removed 6 bases from V and 7 bases from J, with 13 bases in between. The CDR3 spans 13 residues. Germline-derived CDR1 and CDR2 are MDHEN and SYDVKM. Filled out from reference TRBV28 and TRBJ1-5, the complete variable domain reads DVKVTQSSRYLVKRTGEKVFLECVQDMDHENMFWYRQDPGLGLRLIYFSYDVKMKEKGDIPEGYSVSREKKERFSLILESASTNQTSMYLCASREGFNQPQHFGDGTRLSIL.